The next 32 T cell receptor beta chains were all read from a single sample in a study of metastatic and nonmetastatic thyroid tumors. Patients had received no treatment of any kind before thyroid surgery. TCRdb re-clonotyped the PCR reads through MiXCR. The table includes about 18,000 clones, 34% detected once. Sequencing input: tumor tissue. Every receptor here comes from a male donor with papillary thyroid cancer or a benign thyroid nodule (not recorded which). Some clones in this sample may be carry-over from other donors' samples.

Relative to its sample, this clone is medium-sized. The chain joins TRBV12-3 or TRBV12-4 to TRBJ2-3, with TRBD2 as a possible D gene (5 bases). The CDR3 loop spans 13 amino acids. The V end was cut by 4 bases, the J end by 10 bases, with 15 bases between. The chain's CDR3 is CASSSNSGIAQYF. The CDR3 DNA reads TGTGCCAGCAGTTCTAATTCGGGGATAGCGCAGTATTTT.

This clone was picked up many times. The CDR3 DNA sequence: TGTGCCACCAGCAGATCTATTTTAGGGGGGACCTATGGCTACACCTTC. Amino acids: CATSRSILGGTYGYTF. The chain uses TRBV15 and TRBJ1-2, with D tentatively TRBD1 (6 bases). V shed 2 bases and J shed 4 bases, with 17 bases lying between them. Germline V gene data show CDR1 as LNHNV and CDR2 as YYDKDF (reference sequence). The CDR3 spans 16 residues.

This clone was seen just once. The CDR3 protein is CSARRWSDNEQFF. CDR3 DNA sequence: TGCAGTGCTAGACGTTGGAGTGACAATGAGCAGTTCTTC. The V call is TRBV20-1, the J call TRBJ2-1; D is unclear. V was cut by 2 bases and J by 5 bases, with 10 bases left in between. Germline-derived CDR1 and CDR2 are DFQATT and SNEGSKA (reference sequence). The CDR3 consists of 13 residues.

This clone has only a few counts. The chain combines TRBV10-3 with TRBJ2-5; D unresolved. Germline values: CDR1 ENHRY, CDR2 SYGVKD. The CDR3 has 11 residues. Trimming left V 6 bases short and J 0 bases short, with 2 bases between. CDR3 in DNA: TGTGCCATCAGAGACCAAGAGACCCAGTACTTC. Its translation is CAIRDQETQYF.

This clone ranks as medium-sized. The V call is TRBV6-1, the J call TRBJ2-7; D may be TRBD1 (5 bases). This CDR3 contains 13 residues. The V and J ends lost 4 bases and 2 bases respectively, with 9 bases between them. The germline V gene encodes CDR1 MNHNS and CDR2 SASEGT. The CDR3 spells CASSGRGPYEQYF. CDR3 coding DNA: TGTGCCAGCAGTGGTAGGGGTCCCTACGAGCAGTACTTC.

The rearrangement uses TRBV20-1 and TRBJ1-2; 7 nucleotides align to TRBD1. This CDR3 has 14 amino acids. Germline V gene lookup returns CDR1 DFQATT and CDR2 SNEGSKA (reference sequence). Unmatched junction bases numbered 3, after V lost 2 bases and J lost 0 bases. As DNA, the CDR3 is TGCAGTGCTAGAAGGCAGGGGGCTAACTATGGCTACACCTTC. The encoded protein is CSARRQGANYGYTF.

V and J are TRBV20-1 and TRBJ2-3; the D is unclear. The V end was cut by 6 bases, the J end by 3 bases, with 16 bases between. CDR1 is DFQATT, CDR2 SNEGSKA, per germline (reference sequence). This CDR3 region has 14 residues. The CDR3 nucleotides are TGCAGTGCGGACCGTGGACGCGATACAGATACGCAGTATTTT. This encodes CSADRGRDTDTQYF.

The sample holds many counts of this clone. V usage is TRBV12-3 or TRBV12-4 and J usage is TRBJ1-1, with 8 bases fitting TRBD1. Trimming took 6 bases from V and 0 from J; bases not matched to a gene: 3. This CDR3 has 14 residues. The CDR3 sequence is CASRRRGLNTEAFF. The CDR3 nucleotides read TGTGCCAGCAGACGCAGGGGGCTGAACACTGAAGCTTTCTTT.

V usage is TRBV5-1 and J usage is TRBJ1-5; D gene uncertain. The germline CDR1 and CDR2 sequences are SGHRS and YFSETQ. CDR3 length: 14 residues. Trimming left V 0 bases short and J 6 bases short, with 10 bases between. In DNA, the CDR3 is TGCGCCAGCAGCTTGGGCGGGGTTGGTCAGCCCCAGCATTTT. It encodes CASSLGGVGQPQHF.

The V and J genes are TRBV30 and TRBJ1-3; D may be TRBD1 (5 bases). The CDR3 is 14 residues long. V lost 3 bases and J 0 bases, leaving 9 bases between the germline ends. The germline gives CDR1 GTSNPN, CDR2 SVGIG (reference sequence). As DNA, the CDR3 is TGTGCCTGGAGGACGGGACCCTCTGGAAACACCATATATTTT. Its protein product is CAWRTGPSGNTIYF.

The rearrangement links TRBV27 to TRBJ1-6, with D possibly matching TRBD1 (5 bases). Per germline, CDR1 MNHEY and CDR2 SMNVEV (reference sequence). The CDR3 spans 16 residues. The V gene lost 10 bases and the J gene lost 3 bases, with 19 bases spanning the gap. The CDR3 nucleotides read TGTGCCAACATTCCCGGCATGGGGGGCTATAATTCACCCCTCCACTTT. It codes for CANIPGMGGYNSPLHF.

The DNA of the CDR3 is TGCAGTGCTAGTCTAATCGGGGGGGCCGACGAGCAGTACTTC. It codes for CSASLIGGADEQYF. The V call is TRBV20-1, the J call TRBJ2-7, with 8 bases lining up with TRBD2. Germline trimming cut 3 bases from V and 5 bases from J; bases unmatched to any gene: 9. The V gene's germline CDR1 is DFQATT and CDR2 SNEGSKA (reference sequence). This CDR3 contains 14 residues.

The chain is built from TRBV28 and TRBJ1-3, with unresolved D. CDR1 is MDHEN, CDR2 SYDVKM, per germline. The CDR3 loop spans 13 amino acids. V lost 7 bases, J lost 8 bases, and 15 bases lay in between. The CDR3 region is CASTTGWADTIYF. The CDR3 nucleotides read TGTGCCAGCACCACGGGGTGGGCGGACACCATATATTTT. The full variable domain, its missing parts supplied by reference TRBV28 and TRBJ1-3, is DVKVTQSSRYLVKRTGEKVFLECVQDMDHENMFWYRQDPGLGLRLIYFSYDVKMKEKGDIPEGYSVSREKKERFSLILESASTNQTSMYLCASTTGWADTIYFGEGSWLTVV.

The table lists this clone with many counts. The chain has TRBV19 and TRBJ2-5; a weak D match, TRBD2 (5 bases). There are 12 residues in the CDR3. CDR1 is LNHDA and CDR2 is SQIVND in the germline V gene (reference sequence). V was trimmed by 9 bases and J by 5 bases, leaving 13 bases between them. CDR3 nucleotides: TGTGCCAGGAGGGCCCACGGGGAGACCCAGTACTTC. Translated: CARRAHGETQYF.

This clone was seen ten or more times. A single base separates this from a much larger clone, so it may be a read error. Different DNA sequences within this sample yield the same CDR3. The chain joins TRBV25-1 to TRBJ2-7; no clear D. The germline gives CDR1 MGHDK, CDR2 SYGVNS. Deletions cut 4 bases from V and 5 bases from J, with 12 bases between. This CDR3 is built from 13 residues. The CDR3 DNA sequence: TGTGCCAGCAGTGGGGCAGGTGGGCACGAGCAGTACTTC. Protein sequence: CASSGAGGHEQYF.

The CDR3 coding sequence is TGTGCCAGCATTCTAGGGAGCGGCAATGGCTACACCTTC. It translates to CASILGSGNGYTF. V and J are TRBV28 and TRBJ1-2; no clear D gene. V lost 7 bases and J lost 6, with 15 bases in between. CDR1 and CDR2 (germline): MDHEN, SYDVKM. CDR3 length: 13 amino acids.

This clone showed up just once. The chain's CDR3 is CSARGDRDYNEQFF. In nucleotides, the CDR3 is TGCAGTGCTAGAGGGGACAGGGATTACAATGAGCAGTTCTTC. The chain carries TRBV20-1 and TRBJ2-1; 9 bases are a match to TRBD1. The CDR3 is 14 residues long. Germline V CDR1 and CDR2: DFQATT, SNEGSKA (reference sequence). V gave up 1 base and J gave up 4 bases; unmatched junction bases: 2.

Relative to its sample, this clone is medium-sized. The chain carries TRBV15 and TRBJ2-7; a possible D gene is TRBD2 (6 bases). The V end lost 0 bases, the J end lost 6 bases, and 15 bases lay between the germline ends. CDR3 length: 15 residues. Germline V gives CDR1 LNHNV, CDR2 YYDKDF (reference sequence). CDR3 sequence reads: CATSRDGTRGGEQYF. As DNA, the CDR3 is TGTGCCACCAGCAGAGATGGGACGAGGGGAGGCGAGCAGTACTTC.

This clone was counted only a few times. A much larger clone lies one base from this, so it may be a read error. The gene calls are TRBV7-9 and TRBJ1-1; weak D call: TRBD1 (6 bases). Germline V gives CDR1 SEHNR, CDR2 FQNEAQ (reference sequence). CDR3 length equals 11 residues. The CDR3 nucleotides are TGTGCCATCAGCCGACAGGCTGAAGCTTTCTTT. Translated: CAISRQAEAFF. Supplemented by reference TRBV7-9 and TRBJ1-1, the full variable domain reads DTGVSQNPRHKITKRGQNVTFRCDPISEHNRLYWYRQTLGQGPEFLTYFQNEAQLEKSRLLSDRFSAERPKGSFSTLEIQRTEQGDSAMYLCAISRQAEAFFGQGTRLTVV.

The rearrangement joins TRBV6-1 to TRBJ2-7; tentatively, D is TRBD1 or TRBD2 (5 bases each). The V gene lost 8 bases and the J gene lost 1 base, with 12 bases spanning the gap. Germline V gene sequence: CDR1 MNHNS, CDR2 SASEGT. This CDR3 has 13 amino acids. DNA for the CDR3: TGTGCCAGCGGGGGTCCCAAATCCTACGAGCAGTACTTC. Encoded protein: CASGGPKSYEQYF.

The table lists this clone with many counts. The chain couples TRBV7-2 to TRBJ2-1; no definite D call. The germline V gene has CDR1 SGHTA and CDR2 FQGNSA. The ends were cut back, 4 bases at V and 1 base at J, with 17 bases in the middle. There are 17 residues in the CDR3. CDR3 protein: CASSSQTVRMSYNEQFF. As DNA, the CDR3 is TGTGCCAGCAGCTCCCAGACCGTCCGGATGTCCTACAATGAGCAGTTCTTC. Full variable domain (remainder filled in from reference TRBV7-2 and TRBJ2-1): GAGVSQSPSNKVTEKGKDVELRCDPISGHTALYWYRQSLGQGLEFLIYFQGNSAPDKSGLPSDRFSAERTGGSVSTLTIQRTQQEDSAVYLCASSSQTVRMSYNEQFFGPGTRLTVL.

Many counts were recorded for this clone. The genes are TRBV9 and TRBJ2-1; TRBD2 matches at 7 bases. CDR3 length: 11 residues. CDR1 and CDR2 (germline): SGDLS, YYNGEE. Trimming removed 8 bases from V and 12 bases from J; junction bases left unmatched: 8. CDR3 coding DNA: TGTGCCAGTCTCCGGGAGGTAGGGCAGTTCTTC. Amino acid sequence: CASLREVGQFF.

This clone was observed many times. The gene calls are TRBV29-1 and TRBJ2-7; D unclear. The CDR3 totals 12 residues. V shed 6 bases and J shed 5 bases, with 14 bases lying between them. The germline V gene encodes CDR1 SQVTM and CDR2 ANQGSEA. The CDR3 region has the DNA TGCAGCGTCCGAACTATGCTGAACGAGCAGTACTTC. Translating gives CSVRTMLNEQYF.

This clone was observed many times. The chain employs TRBV20-1 and TRBJ2-3, with 9 positions matching TRBD2. Per the germline V gene, CDR1 is DFQATT and CDR2 is SNEGSKA (reference sequence). CDR3 length: 15 residues. Losses at the gene ends were 5 bases for V and 6 bases for J; bases not matched to a gene: 12. The CDR3 sequence: CSADRLAESRDTQYF. DNA of the CDR3: TGCAGTGCTGATAGACTAGCGGAGTCACGGGATACGCAGTATTTT.

The sample holds one count of this clone. One end of the junction does not line up with germline, which may come from a read error. The chain combines TRBV7-3 with TRBJ2-1; 11 nucleotides align to TRBD2. Germline assignment: CDR1 SGHTA and CDR2 FQGTGA. The CDR3 totals 17 residues. The CDR3 loop is CASSPQLRLAGGNDQFF. The CDR3 DNA reads TGTGCCAGCAGCCCCCAGCTTCGGCTAGCGGGAGGTAATGATCAGTTCTTC.

The chain joins TRBV25-1 to TRBJ2-1, with D possibly being TRBD2 (5 bases). This CDR3 comprises 16 residues. V was trimmed by 4 bases and J by 3 bases, leaving 16 bases between them. Per germline, CDR1 MGHDK and CDR2 SYGVNS. The chain's CDR3 is CASSALRIGDYNEQFF. CDR3 nucleotide sequence: TGTGCCAGCAGTGCCCTGAGAATCGGGGACTACAATGAGCAGTTCTTC.

Comments on this clone: With a much larger clone just one base away, this may be a read error. Additional DNA sequences in this sample encode the identical CDR3. This chain connects TRBV15 to TRBJ1-1; D gene ambiguous. Germline V CDR1 and CDR2: LNHNV, YYDKDF (reference sequence). This CDR3 is built from 14 residues. The CDR3 region is CATSRDSAGTEAFF. The CDR3 DNA is TGTGCCACCAGCAGAGATTCGGCAGGCACTGAAGCGTTCTTT.

To note about this clone: One end of the junction fails to match germline, which may point to a read error. The chain has TRBV6-2 or TRBV6-3 and TRBJ2-7; tentative D call: TRBD1 (6 bases). CDR3 length: 14 residues. CDR1 and CDR2 from the germline V gene are MNHEY and SVGEGT. The CDR3 DNA follows: TGTGCCAGCATTTACTCGGCAGGGGTCTACGAGCAGTACTTC. As protein: CASIYSAGVYEQYF.

This clone has a count of ten or more. This rearrangement joins TRBV6-1 to TRBJ2-7; either TRBD1 or TRBD2 may fit D (5 bases each). The CDR3 length is 14 residues. The germline V gene has CDR1 MNHNS and CDR2 SASEGT. V was clipped by 5 bases and J by 4 bases, with 15 bases between them. The CDR3 DNA sequence: TGTGCCAGCAGTTCCGCCGGGACCGTTTACGAGCAGTACTTC. Translation: CASSSAGTVYEQYF.

This clone was picked up one time. The chain couples TRBV28 to TRBJ1-2; 7 bases are a match to TRBD1. Germline lookup yields CDR1 MDHEN and CDR2 SYDVKM. Trimming removed 7 bases from V and 7 bases from J; junction bases left unmatched: 15. The CDR3 spans 15 residues. The chain's CDR3 is CASITSGTVDSGYTF. The CDR3 nucleotides read TGTGCCAGCATAACCTCCGGGACAGTGGACAGTGGCTACACCTTC.

This chain joins TRBV11-1 and TRBJ2-1; D tentatively reads TRBD1 or TRBD2 (6 bases each). V was clipped by 5 bases and J by 8 bases, with 22 bases between them. Looked up from germline, CDR1 is SGHAT and CDR2 is FQDESV (reference sequence). The CDR3 sequence is 16 residues long. The CDR3 coding sequence is TGTGCCAGCAGCCTGGGGGCGGGAAGAGACGCCGATGAGCAGTTCTTC. Its protein is CASSLGAGRDADEQFF.

This clone has a handful of counts. Just one base apart from a much larger clone, this may be a read error. Other nucleotide sequences in the sample specify the same CDR3. This chain connects TRBV2 to TRBJ2-1; TRBD1 is a possible D gene (5 bases). V lost 4 bases, J lost 7 bases, and 11 bases lay in between. The CDR3 extends over 13 amino acids. The germline gives CDR1 SNHLY, CDR2 FYNNEI. In nucleotides, the CDR3 is TGTGCCAGCAGTGTGGCCAGGGTAAATGAGCAGTTCTTC. It encodes CASSVARVNEQFF.